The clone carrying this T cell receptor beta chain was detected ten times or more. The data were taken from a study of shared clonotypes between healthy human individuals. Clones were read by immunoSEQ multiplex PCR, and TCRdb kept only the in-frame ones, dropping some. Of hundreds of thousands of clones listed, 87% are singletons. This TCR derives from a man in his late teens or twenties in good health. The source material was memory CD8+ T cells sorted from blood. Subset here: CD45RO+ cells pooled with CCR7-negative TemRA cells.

The CDR3 loop is CASSDPTGWGTGELFF. CDR3 bases: TGCGCCAGCAGCGATCCTACAGGGTGGGGCACCGGGGAGCTGTTTTTT. The chain joins TRBV10-1 to TRBJ2-2, with a possible D match to TRBD1 (6 bases). Germline loops: CDR1 WNHNN, CDR2 SYGVQD (reference sequence). Trimming took 6 bases from V and 4 from J, leaving 18 bases between them. This CDR3 spans 16 amino acids.